Listed here are 16 T cell receptor beta chains from one sample, sequenced in a study of OX40 agonist ivuxolimab in advanced cancers. The library was obtained by the immunoSEQ multiplex PCR assay. Imported from immuneACCESS, the table was reduced by TCRdb to in-frame sequences with V and J called. These copies leave out some clones; in studies compared against another copy, an unresolved V gene accounts for under half, and the cause of the remainder is not known. This sample has tens of thousands of clones in its table, and more than 85% of those were observed once. The ten largest clones represent about 0.45% of the sample. Source: CD4+ or CD8+ T cells sorted from blood, taken in a trial of the OX40 agonist ivuxolimab. Every receptor here comes from an adult with an advanced solid tumor such as melanoma, head and neck, liver or kidney cancer.

The rearrangement joins TRBV23-1 to TRBJ2-5, with 11 bases identical to TRBD1. TRBV23-1 is an ORF; its function is uncertain. CDR3 size: 19 residues. With V trimmed by 3 bases and J by 5 bases, 17 bases remained unmatched. CDR3 in amino acids: CASSHDRNLGTGGAETQYF. In nucleotides, the CDR3 is TGCGCCAGCAGTCACGACCGAAATCTCGGGACAGGGGGTGCGGAGACCCAGTACTTC.

The CDR3 protein is CASSNHGQGAQEQYF. The CDR3 nucleotides read TGTGCCAGCAGCAACCACGGACAGGGGGCGCAGGAGCAGTACTTC. V and J are TRBV5-4 and TRBJ2-7; 11 bases match TRBD1. Per germline, CDR1 SGHNT and CDR2 YYREEE (reference sequence). CDR3 length: 15 amino acids. The trim removed 4 bases at V and 7 bases at J, leaving 10 bases unmatched.

The chain links TRBV19 to TRBJ2-2, with TRBD2 matching over 10 bases. With 5 bases clipped from V and 3 bases from J, the junction kept 6 bases outside the gene matches. The CDR3 consists of 16 residues. Germline V gene data show CDR1 as LNHDA and CDR2 as SQIVND (reference sequence). The CDR3 nucleotides read TGTGCCAGTAGTCCTAGCGGGAGAGGGTACACCGGGGAGCTGTTTTTT. This gives the protein CASSPSGRGYTGELFF. The full variable domain, its missing parts supplied by reference TRBV19 and TRBJ2-2, is DGGITQSPKYLFRKEGQNVTLSCEQNLNHDAMYWYRQDPGQGLRLIYYSQIVNDFQKGDIAEGYSVSREKKESFPLTVTSAQKNPTAFYLCASSPSGRGYTGELFFGEGSRLTVL.

The V and J genes are TRBV21-1 and TRBJ2-3; the table's D call, TRBD2, was not checked against the DNA. TRBV21-1 is described as a pseudogene. The CDR3 length is 18 residues. The CDR3 DNA is TGTGCCAGCAGCAAAGGGACTAGCGGGTCAGGTTGCACAGATACGCAGTATTTT. As protein: CASSKGTSGSGCTDTQYF.

The gene calls are TRBV5-4 and TRBJ2-2; D gene uncertain. Trimming removed 2 bases from V and 6 bases from J, with 11 bases in between. The CDR3 extends over 14 amino acids. Germline lookup yields CDR1 SGHNT and CDR2 YYREEE (reference sequence). Written as DNA, the CDR3 is TGTGCCAGCAGCTTTCCTGGGATCCCCGGGGAGCTGTTTTTT. Amino acid sequence: CASSFPGIPGELFF. The full variable domain, in which reference TRBV5-4 and TRBJ2-2 provide the parts outside the CDR3, is ETGVTQSPTHLIKTRGQQVTLRCSSQSGHNTVSWYQQALGQGPQFIFQYYREEENGRGNFPPRFSGLQFPNYSSELNVNALELDDSALYLCASSFPGIPGELFFGEGSRLTVL.

CDR3 bases: TGTGCCAGCAGCCCTTACGGGTCTGGAAACACCATATATTTT. Its translation is CASSPYGSGNTIYF. V is TRBV7-9 and J is TRBJ1-3; D unclear. V lost 5 bases, J lost 1 base, and 9 bases lay in between. Looked up from germline, CDR1 is SEHNR and CDR2 is FQNEAQ (reference sequence). The CDR3 is 14 amino acids.

The chain employs TRBV27 and TRBJ2-7; D is possibly TRBD1 (6 bases). This CDR3 is 13 amino acids long. The V and J ends lost 6 bases and 3 bases respectively, with 12 bases between them. The germline V gene has CDR1 MNHEY and CDR2 SMNVEV (reference sequence). This chain's CDR3 is CASRRQESYEQYF. The CDR3 DNA reads as TGTGCCAGCAGGAGACAGGAGAGCTACGAGCAGTACTTC.

The V and J genes are TRBV13 and TRBJ2-7, with D tentatively TRBD1 (6 bases). The V end was cut by 5 bases, the J end by 0 bases, with 20 bases between. Looked up from germline, CDR1 is PRHDT and CDR2 is FYEKMQ (reference sequence). The CDR3 covers 17 residues. The CDR3 reads CASSPTRRDTFSYEQYF. The CDR3 DNA reads as TGTGCCAGCAGCCCCACCCGTAGGGACACCTTCTCCTACGAGCAGTACTTC.

The chain uses TRBV19 and TRBJ2-7; 8 nucleotides align to TRBD1. Germline CDR1 LNHDA, CDR2 SQIVND (reference sequence). J gave up 3 bases and V 6 bases, and 4 bases lay outside the gene matches. This CDR3 spans 13 amino acids. The CDR3 region is CASSRDRSYEQYF. The CDR3 DNA reads as TGTGCCAGTAGCCGGGACAGGAGCTACGAGCAGTACTTC.

The chain employs TRBV25-1 and TRBJ2-1, with TRBD2 identical over 8 bases. V trimming: 4 bases; J trimming: 7 bases; junction bases outside the gene matches: 9. This CDR3 region has 15 residues. Germline CDR1 is MGHDK and CDR2 is SYGVNS. The CDR3 protein is CASSVSGRQRNEQFF. CDR3 in DNA: TGTGCCAGCAGTGTCAGCGGGAGACAGCGGAATGAGCAGTTCTTC.

For the CDR3, the DNA is TGTGCCAGCAGTATAACAGGGGCTTCCTACGAGCAGTACTTC. Protein: CASSITGASYEQYF. This sequence joins TRBV2 and TRBJ2-7; TRBD1 agrees at 7 bases. This CDR3 region has 14 residues. V dropped 5 bases and J dropped 1; count of bases not matched to a gene: 5. The germline gives CDR1 SNHLY, CDR2 FYNNEI.

The chain has TRBV7-2 and TRBJ2-7; D is ambiguous. This CDR3 region has 12 residues. Trimming left V 5 bases short and J 2 bases short, with 7 bases between. Germline V gives CDR1 SGHTA, CDR2 FQGNSA. CDR3 sequence: CASSTTAYEQYF. DNA of the CDR3: TGTGCCAGCAGCACAACAGCCTACGAGCAGTACTTC.

The rearrangement links TRBV6-5 to TRBJ2-7, with TRBD2 matching 8 bases. The germline V gene encodes CDR1 MNHEY and CDR2 SVGAGI. The CDR3 consists of 13 residues. J was trimmed by 3 bases and V by 4 bases; bases with no gene match: 2. CDR3: CASSSSGSYEQYF. The CDR3 DNA reads TGTGCCAGCAGTTCGAGCGGGAGCTACGAGCAGTACTTC.

The V gene is TRBV5-1, the J gene TRBJ1-4; the D is unclear. The CDR3 length is 13 residues. Germline V gives CDR1 SGHRS, CDR2 YFSETQ. The V and J ends lost 0 bases and 4 bases respectively, with 4 bases between them. CDR3 nucleotides: TGCGCCAGCAGCTTGGGAGGTAATGAAAAACTGTTTTTT. Protein product: CASSLGGNEKLFF.

The gene calls are TRBV29-1 and TRBJ2-3, with D hard to call. Per the germline V gene, CDR1 is SQVTM and CDR2 is ANQGSEA. The ends were cut back, 1 base at V and 5 bases at J, with 7 bases in the middle. There are 12 residues in the CDR3. In nucleotides, the CDR3 is TGCAGCGTTGAAGGTCAGGAAGATACGCAGTATTTT. The encoded protein is CSVEGQEDTQYF.

The rearrangement links TRBV10-3 to TRBJ2-3, with 7 bases identical to TRBD2. The CDR3 extends over 14 amino acids. CDR1 is ENHRY, CDR2 SYGVKD, per germline. The V segment lost 6 bases and the J segment 4 bases; nucleotides outside the gene matches: 7. The CDR3 reads CAIRGTNLPDTQYF. DNA for the CDR3: TGTGCCATCAGAGGGACTAATCTCCCAGATACGCAGTATTTT.